One sample yielded the 22 T cell receptor beta chains listed below, sequenced in a study of metastatic and nonmetastatic thyroid tumors. Not a single patient had been given any form of treatment at any point before undergoing thyroid surgery. TCRdb re-called the PCR reads via MiXCR. The sample yields roughly 30,000 clones, 3.5% to 4% seen once. Sequencing was performed on blood. All receptors derive from a male donor with papillary thyroid cancer or a benign thyroid nodule (not recorded which). Some clones in this sample may be carry-over from other donors' samples.

This clone was picked up many times. The chain combines TRBV7-9 with TRBJ2-7, with D possibly TRBD2 on 6 matching bases. Germline lookup yields CDR1 SEHNR and CDR2 FQNEAQ (reference sequence). This CDR3 is 15 amino acids long. Deletions cut 3 bases from V and 6 bases from J, with 18 bases between. The CDR3 nucleotides are TGTGCCAGCAGCTTGGCCCGGGATGGGGGAGGCGAGCAGTACTTC. It specifies CASSLARDGGGEQYF.

CDR3 sequence reads: CASSYSRQGYGYTF. The CDR3 bases are TGTGCCAGCAGTTACAGTCGGCAGGGCTATGGCTACACCTTC. The chain recombines TRBV6-2 or TRBV6-3 with TRBJ1-2, with D perhaps TRBD1 (5 bases). Germline values: CDR1 MNHEY, CDR2 SVGEGT. This CDR3 contains 14 residues. Trimming left V 2 bases short and J 4 bases short, with 11 bases between.

In this sample, this clone turned up a few times. One end of the junction varies from germline; a read error may be responsible. The chain links TRBV12-5 to TRBJ2-1, with 9 bases matching TRBD2. Looked up from germline, CDR1 is LGHNT and CDR2 is FRNRAP. The CDR3 has 19 amino acids. The CDR3 bases are TGTGCTAGTGGCTCCGACGCCTGGACTAGCGTGAGTAGGGCCAATGAGCAGCTCTTC. Protein: CASGSDAWTSVSRANEQLF.

This clone ranks as medium-sized. The genes are TRBV28 and TRBJ2-3; D is undetermined. The CDR3 is 14 amino acids. Germline V gene lookup returns CDR1 MDHEN and CDR2 SYDVKM. Trimming took off 3 bases at V and 1 base at J, with 8 bases between the two ends. This CDR3 is CASSFRQGTDTQYF. The CDR3 DNA reads as TGTGCCAGCAGTTTCCGGCAGGGCACAGATACGCAGTATTTT.

This clone rates as medium-sized. The chain has TRBV6-1 and TRBJ2-7; TRBD1 matches at 8 bases. CDR1 is MNHNS, CDR2 SASEGT, per germline. The CDR3 runs 14 residues. J gave up 4 bases and V 5 bases, and 7 bases lay outside the gene matches. Here the CDR3 reads CASSPGQGRYEQYF. CDR3 nucleotide sequence: TGTGCCAGCAGTCCCGGACAGGGCAGGTACGAGCAGTACTTC.

The table lists this clone with a few counts. The rearrangement joins TRBV27 to TRBJ1-1, with no clear D. There are 13 residues in the CDR3. Germline V lookup: CDR1 MNHEY, CDR2 SMNVEV (reference sequence). V was shortened by 5 bases and J by 6 bases, with 13 bases between the two germline ends. In DNA, the CDR3 is TGTGCCAGCAGTCCGAAGCGGTACGCTGAAGCTTTCTTT. It codes for CASSPKRYAEAFF.

This clone was recorded many times. The CDR3 nucleotides read TGTGCCAGCAGCGTAGAGTTAGGGGGGGGCACCGGGGAGCTGTTTTTT. Translating gives CASSVELGGGTGELFF. V usage is TRBV9 and J usage is TRBJ2-2; TRBD2 is a possible D gene (7 bases). The CDR3 runs 16 residues. The V end lost 0 bases, the J end lost 4 bases, and 13 bases lay between the germline ends. Germline lookup yields CDR1 SGDLS and CDR2 YYNGEE. Using reference TRBV9 and TRBJ2-2 for the parts outside the CDR3, the full variable domain is DSGVTQTPKHLITATGQRVTLRCSPRSGDLSVYWYQQSLDQGLQFLIQYYNGEERAKGNILERFSAQQFPDLHSELNLSSLELGDSALYFCASSVELGGGTGELFFGEGSRLTVL.

By proportion, this clone is medium-sized. The chain links TRBV27 to TRBJ2-6, with TRBD2 as a possible D gene (5 bases). The V and J ends lost 5 bases and 0 bases respectively, with 14 bases between them. CDR1 MNHEY and CDR2 SMNVEV come from the germline V gene (reference sequence). The length of the CDR3 is 17 residues. The CDR3: CASSRPGEGSGANVLTF. The CDR3 DNA is TGTGCCAGCAGTCGCCCAGGTGAGGGCTCTGGGGCCAACGTCCTGACTTTC.

Many counts were recorded for this clone. The chain carries TRBV12-5 and TRBJ1-2; 7 bases map to TRBD1. Germline V CDR1 and CDR2: LGHNT, FRNRAP. With 5 bases clipped from V and 2 bases from J, the junction kept 11 bases outside the gene matches. There are 16 residues in the CDR3. In nucleotides, the CDR3 is TGTGCTAGTGGTCTTACCCCGCCGACAGGGAACTATGGCTACACCTTC. It encodes CASGLTPPTGNYGYTF.

This clone has only a few counts. The V call is TRBV19, the J call TRBJ1-1; TRBD1 is a possible D gene (5 bases). The CDR3 loop spans 14 amino acids. Trimming stripped 9 bases from V and 8 bases from J, with 22 bases between. The germline V gene encodes CDR1 LNHDA and CDR2 SQIVND (reference sequence). The CDR3, as DNA: TGTGCCAGCAGAGTAGACGGGGCCAAGGTGGAAGCTTTCTTT. This codes for CASRVDGAKVEAFF.

Within the sample, this clone is medium-sized. The gene calls are TRBV12-3 or TRBV12-4 and TRBJ2-1; TRBD2 matches at 12 bases. The V segment lost 6 bases and the J segment 10 bases; nucleotides outside the gene matches: 7. The CDR3 extends over 14 amino acids. This CDR3 is CASSLAGGTGEQFF. CDR3 bases: TGTGCCAGCAGCCTAGCGGGAGGGACCGGAGAGCAGTTCTTC.

This clone was detected ten times or more. The rearrangement joins TRBV2 to TRBJ2-7; TRBD1 might be the D (6 bases). V was pared by 4 bases and J by 3 bases, with 7 bases between. Germline V gene data show CDR1 as SNHLY and CDR2 as FYNNEI. The CDR3 has 12 residues. CDR3 bases: TGTGCCAGCAGTGTACAGGGCTACGAGCAGTACTTC. Protein sequence: CASSVQGYEQYF.

V gene TRBV20-1 combines with J gene TRBJ2-1, with 16 bases that match TRBD2. V shed 5 bases and J 4 bases; nucleotides not matched to a gene: 5. This CDR3 has 16 residues. Looked up from germline, CDR1 is DFQATT and CDR2 is SNEGSKA (reference sequence). The CDR3 loop reads CSAGGLAGGWYNEQFF. In DNA form, the CDR3 reads TGCAGTGCTGGGGGACTAGCGGGAGGGTGGTACAATGAGCAGTTCTTC.

The chain carries TRBV6-2 or TRBV6-3 and TRBJ1-1, with D unresolved. Germline lookup yields CDR1 MNHEY and CDR2 SVGEGT. Trimming took off 4 bases at V and 1 base at J, with 10 bases between the two ends. There are 14 residues in the CDR3. DNA for the CDR3: TGTGCCAGCAGTTCTGCGGAGCCGAACACTGAAGCTTTCTTT. Protein sequence: CASSSAEPNTEAFF.

Judged by abundance, this clone is medium-sized. The rearrangement uses TRBV10-2 and TRBJ2-7, with TRBD2 as a possible D gene (5 bases). This CDR3 is 14 amino acids long. V lost 3 bases and J 2 bases, leaving 11 bases between the germline ends. Per the germline V gene, CDR1 is WSHSY and CDR2 is SAAADI. The CDR3 nucleotides are TGCGCCAGCAGTGATACTAGTAGAACCTACGAGCAGTACTTC. As protein: CASSDTSRTYEQYF.

This clone was found many times. The chain has TRBV7-9 and TRBJ1-2, with unresolved D. Germline lookup yields CDR1 SEHNR and CDR2 FQNEAQ (reference sequence). V was pared by 3 bases and J by 0 bases, with 5 bases between. This CDR3 has 13 residues. The CDR3 nucleotides read TGTGCCAGCAGCTTTCCCTCTAACTATGGCTACACCTTC. Translation: CASSFPSNYGYTF.

The genes are TRBV19 and TRBJ1-1; D perhaps matches TRBD1 (5 bases). The ends were cut back, 5 bases at V and 3 bases at J, with 10 bases in the middle. This CDR3 has 13 residues. Germline assignment: CDR1 LNHDA and CDR2 SQIVND (reference sequence). Here the CDR3 reads CASSLPRDTEAFF. The DNA of the CDR3 is TGTGCCAGTAGTCTACCCAGGGACACTGAAGCTTTCTTT. The whole variable domain, filled in from reference TRBV19 and TRBJ1-1, reads DGGITQSPKYLFRKEGQNVTLSCEQNLNHDAMYWYRQDPGQGLRLIYYSQIVNDFQKGDIAEGYSVSREKKESFPLTVTSAQKNPTAFYLCASSLPRDTEAFFGQGTRLTVV.

This clone was detected a few times. This chain joins TRBV2 and TRBJ2-7; 15 bases fit TRBD2. The ends lost 8 bases at V and 3 bases at J; junction bases unmatched: 2. Germline CDR1 and CDR2: SNHLY and FYNNEI. This CDR3 region has 14 residues. The CDR3 sequence is CASGLAGGGYEQYF. Written as DNA, the CDR3 is TGTGCCAGCGGACTAGCGGGAGGGGGCTACGAGCAGTACTTC.

This clone was seen a few times. This chain connects TRBV20-1 to TRBJ1-5, with unresolved D. CDR1 DFQATT and CDR2 SNEGSKA come from the germline V gene (reference sequence). Trimming removed 2 bases from V and 4 bases from J, with 12 bases in between. This CDR3 spans 14 amino acids. CDR3 sequence reads: CSARQVCWNQPQHF. In DNA, the CDR3 is TGCAGTGCTAGACAGGTGTGTTGGAATCAGCCCCAGCATTTT.

As to this clone: One end of the junction fails to match germline, which may point to a read error. J is TRBJ2-5 and V is TRBV5-1; possibly TRBD2 for D (6 bases). The CDR3 has 16 amino acids. Germline V gives CDR1 SGHRS, CDR2 YFSETQ. CDR3 sequence: CASSPGGVSSGGTQHF. CDR3 in DNA: TGCGCCAGCAGCCCCGGTGGGGTTTCCTCTGGGGGGACCCAGCACTTC.

The chain carries TRBV5-6 and TRBJ1-2; D unresolved. Per germline, CDR1 SGHDT and CDR2 YYEEEE. This CDR3 is built from 14 residues. The V and J ends lost 0 bases and 5 bases respectively, with 11 bases between them. The CDR3 bases are TGTGCCAGCAGCTTGGATCCGGGATTATATGGCTACACCTTC. Protein sequence: CASSLDPGLYGYTF.

This clone was seen more than once but under ten times. A much larger clone differs from this one at a single base, so this may be a read error. The rearrangement uses TRBV27 and TRBJ2-3, with D hard to call. The CDR3 spans 13 residues. Per the germline V gene, CDR1 is MNHEY and CDR2 is SMNVEV (reference sequence). The CDR3 here is CAGSLSRPDTQYF. CDR3 DNA: TGTGCCGGCAGTTTAAGTCGGCCAGATACGCAGTATTTT.